The clone carrying this T cell receptor beta chain appeared a few times. Its antigen is currently unknown. Trimming took 4 bases from V and 0 from J; bases not matched to a gene: 10. The CDR3 has 17 residues. The germline CDR1 and CDR2 sequences are LGHDT and YNNKEL (reference sequence). Researchers built TCR beta libraries using quantitative 5'-RACE with molecular barcodes. TCRdb reanalysed the 5' RACE reads using MiXCR and keeps one entry per CDR3 protein. Among fewer than 500,000 distinct CDR3 sequences listed, around 22% were seen once. The sample originates from a study of CD8 T cells in ankylosing spondylitis. Study-level results: Disease-linked clones displayed a CD8+ phenotype and appeared relatively rarely in peripheral blood. Past research had described some motif variants in reactive arthritis synovial fluid and blood. According to the report, clones linked to the disease were significantly enriched in matched synovial fluid samples taken from ankylosing spondylitis patients. Ankylosing spondylitis blood seemed to carry a telltale TCR beta motif made of about 8 highly homologous variants.

The sequence was obtained from a male donor with ankylosing spondylitis. V gene TRBV3-1 combines with J gene TRBJ2-3; 7 bases are a match to TRBD2. Specimen: blood, either unsorted or a sorted T cell fraction (not recorded which). CDR3 sequence reads: CASSPGAGALSTDTQYF. CDR3 bases: TGTGCCAGCAGCCCCGGGGCGGGAGCACTGAGCACAGATACGCAGTATTTT.